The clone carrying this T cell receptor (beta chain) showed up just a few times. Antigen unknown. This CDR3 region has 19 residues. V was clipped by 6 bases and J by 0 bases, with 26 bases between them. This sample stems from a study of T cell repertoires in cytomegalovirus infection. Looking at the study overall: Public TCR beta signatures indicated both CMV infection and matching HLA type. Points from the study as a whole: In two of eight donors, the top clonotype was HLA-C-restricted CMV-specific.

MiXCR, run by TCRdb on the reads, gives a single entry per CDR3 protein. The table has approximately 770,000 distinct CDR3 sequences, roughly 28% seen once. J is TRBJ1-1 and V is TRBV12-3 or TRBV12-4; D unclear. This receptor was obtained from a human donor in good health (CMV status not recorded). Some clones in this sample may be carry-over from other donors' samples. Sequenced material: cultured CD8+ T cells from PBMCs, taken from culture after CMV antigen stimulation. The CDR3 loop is CASSFVLQQLHGMNTEAFF. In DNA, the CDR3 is TGTGCCAGCAGCTTCGTTTTACAGCAACTCCACGGGATGAACACTGAAGCTTTCTTT.